The 22 T cell receptor beta chains below were found in one sample sequenced in a study of T cells in Graves' hyperthyroidism and ophthalmopathy. The source material, RNA transcripts, was used to amplify TCR beta CDR3 regions. TCR CDR3 regions were first amplified by RT-PCR with HTBI primers. Via MiXCR, TCRdb re-called the multiplex PCR reads, giving one row per CDR3 protein. The sample shows about 840,000 distinct CDR3 sequences, over 35% of them seen only once. The sequenced material came from blood. These receptor sequences come from a young man with Graves' hyperthyroidism.

This clonotype has at least ten counts. Here the CDR3 reads CASSPTSLGDEQYF. Written as DNA, the CDR3 is TGTGCCAGCAGTCCCACCTCTTTGGGTGACGAGCAGTACTTC. The chain recombines TRBV12-3 or TRBV12-4 with TRBJ2-7; D ambiguous. Trimming took off 5 bases at V and 5 bases at J, with 16 bases between the two ends. The CDR3 spans 14 residues.

The chain uses TRBV7-9 and TRBJ2-3, with 7 nucleotides matching TRBD1. Germline lookup yields CDR1 SEHNR and CDR2 FQNEAQ (reference sequence). CDR3 length equals 13 residues. The V gene end was trimmed by 5 bases and the J gene end by 4 bases; junction bases not matched to a gene: 3. CDR3 region: CASSEGAADTQYF. CDR3 DNA: TGTGCCAGCAGCGAGGGGGCGGCAGATACGCAGTATTTT. The complete variable domain, with remaining parts taken from reference TRBV7-9 and TRBJ2-3, reads DTGVSQNPRHKITKRGQNVTFRCDPISEHNRLYWYRQTLGQGPEFLTYFQNEAQLEKSRLLSDRFSAERPKGSFSTLEIQRTEQGDSAMYLCASSEGAADTQYFGPGTRLTVL.

This clonotype occurred many times. The J gene is TRBJ1-1, the V gene TRBV7-3, with D perhaps matching TRBD1 (5 bases). Trimming took 1 base from V and 0 from J, leaving 9 bases between them. The CDR3 sequence is 15 residues long. Looked up from germline, CDR1 is SGHTA and CDR2 is FQGTGA. The CDR3 bases are TGTGCCAGCAGCTTAAACAGGAACTTGAACACTGAAGCTTTCTTT. Its protein is CASSLNRNLNTEAFF.

The chain joins TRBV12-3 or TRBV12-4 to TRBJ2-7, with D possibly called TRBD1 or TRBD2 (5 bases each). V was clipped by 1 base and J by 0 bases, with 16 bases between them. This CDR3 comprises 17 residues. The CDR3, as DNA: TGTGCCAGCAGTTTAGGAGGGGCAGGACCGACCTCCTACGAGCAGTACTTC. Amino acid sequence: CASSLGGAGPTSYEQYF.

This clonotype was seen repeatedly, ten times or more. The rearrangement links TRBV10-3 to TRBJ1-3; D call uncertain. The CDR3 is made up of 15 amino acids. Trimming cost V 6 bases and J 0 bases, with 12 bases left between them. Germline V gene data show CDR1 as ENHRY and CDR2 as SYGVKD. The CDR3 region is CAISGQLSSGNTIYF. CDR3 coding DNA: TGTGCCATCAGCGGTCAGTTAAGCTCTGGAAACACCATATATTTT.

This clonotype appeared once. The gene calls are TRBV6-5 and TRBJ2-7; no clear D gene. CDR1 is MNHEY and CDR2 is SVGAGI in the germline V gene. The germline V and J ends were trimmed by 2 bases and 6 bases, with 17 bases remaining between them. The CDR3 extends over 15 amino acids. CDR3 residues: CASSYQSSEVSEQYF. The CDR3 bases are TGTGCCAGCAGTTACCAAAGTTCCGAGGTCTCCGAGCAGTACTTC.

Only a few counts were recorded for this clonotype. The J gene is TRBJ2-5, the V gene TRBV6-5, with 11 nucleotides matching TRBD1. Germline trimming cut 6 bases from V and 5 bases from J; bases unmatched to any gene: 8. This CDR3 comprises 15 residues. Germline CDR1 is MNHEY and CDR2 is SVGAGI. The CDR3 DNA is TGTGCCAGCAGACAGGACAGGGGGCAGGGGGAGACCCAGTACTTC. This codes for CASRQDRGQGETQYF.

This clonotype was observed many times. The junction does not match germline at one end; this may be a read error. The rearrangement links TRBV7-9 to TRBJ1-1; D call uncertain. This CDR3 comprises 13 residues. In germline, CDR1 is SEHNR, CDR2 FQNEAQ (reference sequence). CDR3 nucleotide sequence: TGTGCCAGCAGCTTAGGAGTGAACACTAAAGCTTTCTTT. This translates into CASSLGVNTKAFF.

This clonotype has just a few counts. The chain joins TRBV6-6 to TRBJ1-6, with unresolved D. From germline, CDR1 is MNHNY and CDR2 SVGAGI (reference sequence). V lost 11 bases and J 8 bases, leaving 13 bases between the germline ends. The CDR3 consists of 12 residues. The CDR3 DNA reads TGTGCCGCCGGAGACATCTATTCACCCCTCCACTTT. It codes for CAAGDIYSPLHF.

CDR3 nucleotide sequence: TGTGCCAGCAGCCAAGGGCTCCGAAGGCGTAACACTGAAGCTTTCTTT. Protein sequence: CASSQGLRRRNTEAFF. The chain joins TRBV9 to TRBJ1-1, with D uncertain. Trimming stripped 4 bases from V and 2 bases from J, with 18 bases between. This CDR3 region has 16 residues. Germline values: CDR1 SGDLS, CDR2 YYNGEE.

V and J are TRBV6-6 and TRBJ1-2, with D maybe TRBD1 (6 bases). CDR1 is MNHNY, CDR2 SVGAGI, per germline (reference sequence). The CDR3 runs 15 residues. The V end lost 7 bases, the J end lost 4 bases, and 19 bases lay between the germline ends. DNA for the CDR3: TGTGCCAGCACCACTGCCTTCCTAGGGGGCTATGGCTACACCTTC. This encodes CASTTAFLGGYGYTF.

At least ten counts were recorded for this clonotype. The chain joins TRBV9 to TRBJ1-5, with TRBD1 as a possible D gene (6 bases). From germline, CDR1 is SGDLS and CDR2 YYNGEE. CDR3 length equals 15 residues. The V gene lost 0 bases and the J gene lost 6 bases, with 13 bases spanning the gap. The CDR3 bases are TGTGCCAGCAGCGTAGACGGACAGACGGGTCAGCCCCAGCATTTT. Protein: CASSVDGQTGQPQHF. Using reference TRBV9 and TRBJ1-5 for the parts outside the CDR3, the full variable domain is DSGVTQTPKHLITATGQRVTLRCSPRSGDLSVYWYQQSLDQGLQFLIQYYNGEERAKGNILERFSAQQFPDLHSELNLSSLELGDSALYFCASSVDGQTGQPQHFGDGTRLSIL.

This clonotype was seen many times. The chain links TRBV9 to TRBJ1-5, with a weak D call TRBD1 (6 bases). The CDR3 is 13 amino acids. V was cut by 0 bases and J by 6 bases, with 7 bases left in between. The germline V gene has CDR1 SGDLS and CDR2 YYNGEE. This chain's CDR3 is CASSVEGGQPQHF. The CDR3 DNA is TGTGCCAGCAGCGTAGAAGGGGGTCAGCCCCAGCATTTT.

In its sample, this clonotype was seen a few times. The rearrangement joins TRBV7-9 to TRBJ1-4; TRBD1 agrees at 7 bases. With V trimmed by 8 bases and J by 10 bases, 10 bases remained unmatched. The germline CDR1 and CDR2 sequences are SEHNR and FQNEAQ (reference sequence). This CDR3 has 13 amino acids. The CDR3 reads CASFGQGVGKLFF. The CDR3 DNA sequence: TGTGCCAGCTTTGGGCAGGGGGTCGGAAAACTGTTTTTT.

The chain links TRBV7-2 to TRBJ2-5; TRBD1 agrees at 9 bases. The germline CDR1 and CDR2 sequences are SGHTA and FQGNSA. The CDR3 extends over 15 amino acids. Trimming took 3 bases from V and 4 from J; bases not matched to a gene: 6. CDR3 nucleotide sequence: TGTGCCAGCAGCTTCACAACAGGGGGCCGAGAGACCCAGTACTTC. Its protein product is CASSFTTGGRETQYF.

V usage is TRBV7-9 and J usage is TRBJ1-6, with TRBD1 as a possible D gene (5 bases). The CDR3 is 17 residues long. With 4 bases removed from V and 2 bases from J, the gap between germline ends came to 15 bases. CDR1 and CDR2 (germline): SEHNR, FQNEAQ (reference sequence). The CDR3 protein is CASSSTGTGPYNSPLHF. CDR3 in DNA: TGTGCCAGCAGCTCTACAGGAACGGGACCCTATAATTCACCCCTCCACTTT.

This clonotype was seen at least ten times. The chain joins TRBV6-1 to TRBJ1-6; D call uncertain. The V end was cut by 1 base, the J end by 7 bases, with 11 bases between. This CDR3 is 15 amino acids long. Germline V CDR1 and CDR2: MNHNS, SASEGT. CDR3 in DNA: TGTGCCAGCAGTGAAGGCAGGATGGACAATTCACCCCTCCACTTT. It codes for CASSEGRMDNSPLHF.

This rearrangement joins TRBV20-1 to TRBJ1-1; TRBD1 matches 8 bases. Germline assignment: CDR1 DFQATT and CDR2 SNEGSKA (reference sequence). The trim removed 5 bases at V and 3 bases at J, leaving 8 bases unmatched. This CDR3 contains 14 residues. CDR3 sequence (DNA): TGCAGTGCTGTTCAGGGGGCCTCATACACTGAAGCTTTCTTT. Its protein product is CSAVQGASYTEAFF.

This chain uses TRBV12-3 or TRBV12-4 with TRBJ1-2; TRBD1 agrees at 10 bases. This CDR3 is built from 14 residues. V lost 6 bases to trimming and J lost 7 bases; unmatched junction nucleotides: 8. In nucleotides, the CDR3 is TGTGCCAGCAGCCTGCGGACAGGGGGTGCTGGCTACACCTTC. It is translated as CASSLRTGGAGYTF.

A note on this clonotype: Relative to the germline gene, one junction end is altered; a read error may explain this. This chain uses TRBV2 with TRBJ2-7; 9 bases line up with TRBD2. This CDR3 region has 12 residues. Germline CDR1 SNHLY, CDR2 FYNNEI. The CDR3 sequence: CATSDPRGGAYF. Here the CDR3 DNA reads TGTGCCACCAGTGACCCGCGGGGGGGGGCGTACTTC.

A few counts support this clonotype. The chain combines TRBV2 with TRBJ2-7, with D perhaps being TRBD1 or TRBD2 (5 bases each). The germline CDR1 and CDR2 sequences are SNHLY and FYNNEI. V was trimmed by 8 bases and J by 6 bases, leaving 20 bases between them. This CDR3 is 14 amino acids long. CDR3 amino acids: CASGTALPPVEQYF. CDR3 DNA: TGTGCCAGCGGGACGGCCCTCCCTCCTGTCGAGCAGTACTTC.

The sample holds many counts of this clonotype. This chain links TRBV25-1 with TRBJ2-2, with D perhaps TRBD2 (6 bases). The V gene's germline CDR1 is MGHDK and CDR2 SYGVNS. The CDR3 length is 15 residues. V lost 2 bases, J lost 3 bases, and 10 bases lay in between. DNA of the CDR3: TGTGCCAGCAGTGAACATGAGCGGGACACCGGGGAGCTGTTTTTT. Amino acid sequence: CASSEHERDTGELFF. Drawing the rest from reference TRBV25-1 and TRBJ2-2, the complete variable domain is EADIYQTPRYLVIGTGKKITLECSQTMGHDKMYWYQQDPGMELHLIHYSYGVNSTEKGDLSSESTVSRIRTEHFPLTLESARPSHTSQYLCASSEHERDTGELFFGEGSRLTVL.